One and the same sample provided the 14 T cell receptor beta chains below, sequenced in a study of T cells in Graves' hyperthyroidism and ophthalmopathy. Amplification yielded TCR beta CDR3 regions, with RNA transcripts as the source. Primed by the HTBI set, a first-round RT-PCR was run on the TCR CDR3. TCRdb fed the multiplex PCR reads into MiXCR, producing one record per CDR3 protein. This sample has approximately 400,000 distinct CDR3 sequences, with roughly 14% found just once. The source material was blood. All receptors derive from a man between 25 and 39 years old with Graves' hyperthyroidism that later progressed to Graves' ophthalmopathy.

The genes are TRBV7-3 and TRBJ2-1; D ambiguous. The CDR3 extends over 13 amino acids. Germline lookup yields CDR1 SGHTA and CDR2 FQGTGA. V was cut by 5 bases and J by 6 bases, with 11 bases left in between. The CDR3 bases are TGTGCCAGCAGCCCCACCGTCGGCAATGAGCAGTTCTTC. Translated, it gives CASSPTVGNEQFF.

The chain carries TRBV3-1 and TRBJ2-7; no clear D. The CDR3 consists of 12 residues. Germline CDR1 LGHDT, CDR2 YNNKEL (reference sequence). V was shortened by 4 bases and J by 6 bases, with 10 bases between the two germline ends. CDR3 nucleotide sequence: TGTGCCAGCAGCCGTGTAGTTGGCGAGCAGTACTTC. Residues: CASSRVVGEQYF.

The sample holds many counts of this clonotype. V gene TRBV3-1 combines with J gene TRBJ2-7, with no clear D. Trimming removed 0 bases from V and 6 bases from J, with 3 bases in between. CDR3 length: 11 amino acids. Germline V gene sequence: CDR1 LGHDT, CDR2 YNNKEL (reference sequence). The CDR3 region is CASSQDSEQYF. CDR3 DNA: TGTGCCAGCAGCCAAGACAGCGAGCAGTACTTC.

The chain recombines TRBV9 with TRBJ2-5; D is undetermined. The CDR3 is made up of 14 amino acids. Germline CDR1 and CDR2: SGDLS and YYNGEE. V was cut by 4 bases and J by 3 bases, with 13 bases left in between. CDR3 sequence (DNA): TGTGCCAGCAGCAGACGGTTGGGTGAAGAGACCCAGTACTTC. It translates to CASSRRLGEETQYF.

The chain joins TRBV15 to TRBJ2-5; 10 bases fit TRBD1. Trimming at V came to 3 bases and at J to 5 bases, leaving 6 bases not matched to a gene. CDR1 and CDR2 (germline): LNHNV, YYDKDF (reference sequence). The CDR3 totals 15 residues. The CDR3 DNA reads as TGTGCCACCAGCAGTCCTAGGACAGGGGGTGAGACCCAGTACTTC. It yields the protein CATSSPRTGGETQYF.

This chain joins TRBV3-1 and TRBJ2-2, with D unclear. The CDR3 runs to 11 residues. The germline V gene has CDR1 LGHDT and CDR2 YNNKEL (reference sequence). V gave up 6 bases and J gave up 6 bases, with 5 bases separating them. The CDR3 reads CASRYAGELFF. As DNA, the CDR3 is TGTGCCAGCAGGTACGCCGGGGAGCTGTTTTTT.

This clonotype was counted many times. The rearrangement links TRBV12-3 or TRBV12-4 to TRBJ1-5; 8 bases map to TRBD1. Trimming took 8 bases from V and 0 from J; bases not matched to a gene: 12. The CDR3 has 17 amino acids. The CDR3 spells CASGTQGAAYSNQPQHF. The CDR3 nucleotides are TGTGCCAGCGGCACCCAGGGGGCTGCATATAGCAATCAGCCCCAGCATTTT.

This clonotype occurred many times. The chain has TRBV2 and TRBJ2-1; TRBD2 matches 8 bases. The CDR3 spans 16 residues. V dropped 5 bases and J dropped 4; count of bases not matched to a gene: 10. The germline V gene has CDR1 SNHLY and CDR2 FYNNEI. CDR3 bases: TGTGCCAGCAGTCCCCCCGGGACTAGAACGTACAATGAGCAGTTCTTC. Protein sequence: CASSPPGTRTYNEQFF.

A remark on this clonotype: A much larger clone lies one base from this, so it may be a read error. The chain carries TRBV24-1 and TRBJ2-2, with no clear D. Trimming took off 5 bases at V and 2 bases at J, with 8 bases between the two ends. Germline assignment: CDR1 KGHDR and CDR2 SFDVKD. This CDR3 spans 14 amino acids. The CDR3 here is CATSVHPNTGELFF. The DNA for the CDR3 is TGTGCCACCAGTGTACATCCTAACACCGGGGAGCTGTTTTTT.

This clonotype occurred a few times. CDR3 DNA sequence: TGCGCCAGCAGCCAAGATCGGCCGGGACCTGATAATTCACCCCTCCACTTT. Translated: CASSQDRPGPDNSPLHF. The rearrangement joins TRBV4-1 to TRBJ1-6; tentative D call: TRBD1 (5 bases). Trimming removed 0 bases at V and 5 bases at J, with 14 bases between. In germline, CDR1 is MGHRA, CDR2 YSYEKL. The CDR3 sequence is 17 residues long.

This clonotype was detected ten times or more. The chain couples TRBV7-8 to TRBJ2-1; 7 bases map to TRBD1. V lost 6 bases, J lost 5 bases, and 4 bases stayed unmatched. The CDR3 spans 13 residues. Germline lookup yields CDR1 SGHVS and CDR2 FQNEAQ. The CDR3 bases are TGTGCCAGCAGTACAGGGGCCGACAATGAGCAGTTCTTC. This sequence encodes CASSTGADNEQFF.

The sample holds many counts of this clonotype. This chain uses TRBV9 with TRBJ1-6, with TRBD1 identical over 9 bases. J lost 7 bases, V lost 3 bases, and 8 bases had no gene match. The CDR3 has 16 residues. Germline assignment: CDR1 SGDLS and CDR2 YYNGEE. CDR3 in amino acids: CASSGPATGGNSPLHF. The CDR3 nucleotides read TGTGCCAGCAGCGGGCCGGCCACAGGGGGCAATTCACCCCTCCACTTT.

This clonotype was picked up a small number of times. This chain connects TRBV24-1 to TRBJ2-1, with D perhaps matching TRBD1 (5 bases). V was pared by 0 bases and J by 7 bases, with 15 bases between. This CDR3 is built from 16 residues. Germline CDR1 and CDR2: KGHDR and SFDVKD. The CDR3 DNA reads TGTGCCACCAGTGATTTGTGGGCAGGGAAGAGGAATGAGCAGTTCTTC. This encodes CATSDLWAGKRNEQFF.

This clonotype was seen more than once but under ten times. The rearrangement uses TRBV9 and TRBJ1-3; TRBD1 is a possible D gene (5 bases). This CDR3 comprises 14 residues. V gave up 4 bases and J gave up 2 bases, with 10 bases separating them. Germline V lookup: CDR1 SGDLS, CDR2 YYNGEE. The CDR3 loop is CASSRRGTGNTIYF. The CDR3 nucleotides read TGTGCCAGCAGCCGCCGGGGGACTGGAAACACCATATATTTT.